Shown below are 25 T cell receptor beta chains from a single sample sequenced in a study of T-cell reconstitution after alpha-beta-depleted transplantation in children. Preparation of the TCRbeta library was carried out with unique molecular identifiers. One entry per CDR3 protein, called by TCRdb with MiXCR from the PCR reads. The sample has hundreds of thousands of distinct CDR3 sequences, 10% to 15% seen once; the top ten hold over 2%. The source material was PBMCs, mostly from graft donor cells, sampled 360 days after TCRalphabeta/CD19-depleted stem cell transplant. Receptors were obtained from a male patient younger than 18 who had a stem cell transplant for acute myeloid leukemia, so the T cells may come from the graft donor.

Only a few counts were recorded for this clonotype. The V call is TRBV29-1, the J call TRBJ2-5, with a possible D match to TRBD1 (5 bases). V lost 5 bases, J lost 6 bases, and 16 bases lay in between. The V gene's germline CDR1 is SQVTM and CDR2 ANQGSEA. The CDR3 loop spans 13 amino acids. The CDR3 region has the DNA TGCAGCGTTCCCCTCCAGGGTACGCAGACCCAGTACTTC. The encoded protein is CSVPLQGTQTQYF.

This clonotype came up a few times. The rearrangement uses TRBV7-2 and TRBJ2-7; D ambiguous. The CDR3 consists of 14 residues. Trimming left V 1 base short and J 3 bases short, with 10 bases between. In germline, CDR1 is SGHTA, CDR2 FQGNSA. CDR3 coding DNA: TGTGCCAGCAGCTTAGGAGTAGTTAACTACGAGCAGTACTTC. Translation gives CASSLGVVNYEQYF.

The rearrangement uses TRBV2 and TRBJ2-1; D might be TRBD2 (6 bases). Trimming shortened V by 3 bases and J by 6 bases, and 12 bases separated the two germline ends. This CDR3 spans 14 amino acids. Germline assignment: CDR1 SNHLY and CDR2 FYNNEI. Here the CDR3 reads CASSDQGGINEQFF. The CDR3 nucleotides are TGTGCCAGCAGTGACCAGGGAGGTATCAATGAGCAGTTCTTC.

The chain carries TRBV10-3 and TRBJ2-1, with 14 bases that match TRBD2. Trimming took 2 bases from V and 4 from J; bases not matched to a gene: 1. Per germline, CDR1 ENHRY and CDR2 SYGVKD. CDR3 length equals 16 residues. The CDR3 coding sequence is TGTGCCATCAGTGAGGGACTAGCGGGAGGTTACAATGAGCAGTTCTTC. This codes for CAISEGLAGGYNEQFF.

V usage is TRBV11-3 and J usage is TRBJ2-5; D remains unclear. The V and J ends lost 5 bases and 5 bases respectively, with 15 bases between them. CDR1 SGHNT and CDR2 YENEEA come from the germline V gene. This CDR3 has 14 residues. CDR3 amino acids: CASSLASGVETQYF. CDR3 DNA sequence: TGTGCCAGCAGCCTCGCCTCTGGCGTTGAGACCCAGTACTTC.

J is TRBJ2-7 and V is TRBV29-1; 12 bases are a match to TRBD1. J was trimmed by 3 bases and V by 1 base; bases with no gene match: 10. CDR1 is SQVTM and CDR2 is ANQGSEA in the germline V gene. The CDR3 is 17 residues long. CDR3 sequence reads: CSVEGSGTGGRYYEQYF. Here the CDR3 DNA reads TGCAGCGTTGAAGGGTCAGGGACAGGGGGCCGTTACTACGAGCAGTACTTC.

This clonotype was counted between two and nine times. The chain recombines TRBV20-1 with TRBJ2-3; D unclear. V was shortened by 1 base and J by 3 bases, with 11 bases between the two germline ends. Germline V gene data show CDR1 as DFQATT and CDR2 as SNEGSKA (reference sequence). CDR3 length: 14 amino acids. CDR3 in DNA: TGCAGTGCTAGAGGCCAAATGGGAACAGATACGCAGTATTTT. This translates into CSARGQMGTDTQYF.

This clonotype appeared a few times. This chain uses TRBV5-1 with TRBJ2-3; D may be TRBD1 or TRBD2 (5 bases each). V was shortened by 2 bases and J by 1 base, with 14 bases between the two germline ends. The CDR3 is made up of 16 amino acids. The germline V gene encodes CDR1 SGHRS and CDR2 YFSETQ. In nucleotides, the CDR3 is TGCGCCAGCAGCTTACCGGGGCTAGTGGGCACAGATACGCAGTATTTT. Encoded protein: CASSLPGLVGTDTQYF.

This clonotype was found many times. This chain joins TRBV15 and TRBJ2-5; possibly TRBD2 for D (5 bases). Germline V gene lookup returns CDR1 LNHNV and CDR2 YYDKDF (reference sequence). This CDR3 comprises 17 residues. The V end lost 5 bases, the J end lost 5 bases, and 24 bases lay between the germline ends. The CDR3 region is CATSRRSSGRSVETQYF. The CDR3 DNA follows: TGTGCCACCAGCCGTCGTTCGTCTGGGAGATCCGTCGAGACCCAGTACTTC.

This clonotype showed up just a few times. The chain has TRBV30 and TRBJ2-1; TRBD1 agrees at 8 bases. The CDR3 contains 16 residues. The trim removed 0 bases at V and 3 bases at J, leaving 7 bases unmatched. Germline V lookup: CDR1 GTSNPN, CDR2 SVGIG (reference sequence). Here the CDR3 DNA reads TGTGCCTGGAGTGTGTGGGTACAGGGGGGCTACAATGAGCAGTTCTTC. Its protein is CAWSVWVQGGYNEQFF.

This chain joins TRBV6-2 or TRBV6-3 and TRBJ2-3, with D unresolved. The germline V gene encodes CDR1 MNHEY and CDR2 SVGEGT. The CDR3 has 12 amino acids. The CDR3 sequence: CAAHSFTDTQYF. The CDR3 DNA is TGTGCTGCACACTCTTTCACAGATACGCAGTATTTT.

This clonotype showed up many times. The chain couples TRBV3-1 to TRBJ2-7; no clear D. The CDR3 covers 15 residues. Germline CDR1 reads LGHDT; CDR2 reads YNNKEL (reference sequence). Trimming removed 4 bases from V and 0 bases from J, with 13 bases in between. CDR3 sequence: CASSRSLPSSYEQYF. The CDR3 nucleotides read TGTGCCAGCAGCCGCAGCCTACCGAGCTCCTACGAGCAGTACTTC.

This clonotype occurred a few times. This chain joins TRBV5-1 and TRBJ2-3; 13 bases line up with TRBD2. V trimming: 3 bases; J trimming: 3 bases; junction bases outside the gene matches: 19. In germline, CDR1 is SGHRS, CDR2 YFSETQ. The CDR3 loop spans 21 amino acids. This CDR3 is CASSSRQGHGLAGVWTDTQYF. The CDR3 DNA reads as TGCGCCAGCAGCTCCCGACAGGGTCACGGACTAGCGGGAGTCTGGACAGATACGCAGTATTTT.

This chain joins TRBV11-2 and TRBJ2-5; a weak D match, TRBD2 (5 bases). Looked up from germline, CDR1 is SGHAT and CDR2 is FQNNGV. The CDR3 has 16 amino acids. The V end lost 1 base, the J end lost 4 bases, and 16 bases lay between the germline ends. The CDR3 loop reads CASSLGTATEGETQYF. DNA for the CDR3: TGTGCCAGCAGCTTAGGGACGGCTACCGAGGGAGAGACCCAGTACTTC.

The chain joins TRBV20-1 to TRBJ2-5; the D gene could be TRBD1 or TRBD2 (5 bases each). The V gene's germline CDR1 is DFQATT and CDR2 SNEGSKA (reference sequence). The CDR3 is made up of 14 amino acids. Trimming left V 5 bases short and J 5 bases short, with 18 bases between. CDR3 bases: TGCAGTGCTCGATCCAGGGCGCCGGGGGAGACCCAGTACTTC. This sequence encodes CSARSRAPGETQYF.

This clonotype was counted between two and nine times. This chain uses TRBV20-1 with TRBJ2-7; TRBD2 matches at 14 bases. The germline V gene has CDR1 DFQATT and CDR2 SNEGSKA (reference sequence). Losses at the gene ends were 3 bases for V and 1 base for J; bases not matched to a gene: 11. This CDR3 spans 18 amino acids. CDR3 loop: CSASLAGLAGESSYEQYF. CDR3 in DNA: TGCAGTGCTAGCCTCGCGGGACTAGCGGGAGAATCTTCCTACGAGCAGTACTTC.

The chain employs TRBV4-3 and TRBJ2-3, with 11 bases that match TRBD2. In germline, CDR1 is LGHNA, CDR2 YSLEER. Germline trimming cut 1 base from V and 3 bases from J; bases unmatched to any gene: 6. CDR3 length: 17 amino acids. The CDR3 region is CASSQARTSGRTDTQYF. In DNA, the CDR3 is TGCGCCAGCAGCCAAGCAAGAACTAGCGGGAGAACAGATACGCAGTATTTT.

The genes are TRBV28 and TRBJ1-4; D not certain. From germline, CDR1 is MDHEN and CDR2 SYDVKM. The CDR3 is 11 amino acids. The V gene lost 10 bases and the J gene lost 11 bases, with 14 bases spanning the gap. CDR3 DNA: TGTGCCACCTCCCAAGGACCGAAACTGTTTTTT. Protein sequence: CATSQGPKLFF.

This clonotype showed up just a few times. CDR3 sequence reads: CATSRDKGAKNIQYF. The CDR3 region has the DNA TGTGCCACCAGCAGAGATAAAGGCGCCAAAAACATTCAGTACTTC. The V call is TRBV15, the J call TRBJ2-4; D gene unclear. CDR1 and CDR2 (germline): LNHNV, YYDKDF (reference sequence). The CDR3 has 15 amino acids. The ends were cut back, 0 bases at V and 1 base at J, with 7 bases in the middle.

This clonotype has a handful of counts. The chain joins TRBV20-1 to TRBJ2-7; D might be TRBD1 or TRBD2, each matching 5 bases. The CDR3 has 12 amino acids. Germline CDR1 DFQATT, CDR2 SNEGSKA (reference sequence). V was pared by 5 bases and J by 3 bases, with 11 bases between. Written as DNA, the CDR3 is TGCAGTGCTGCATCGAGGGGCTACGAGCAGTACTTC. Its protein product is CSAASRGYEQYF.

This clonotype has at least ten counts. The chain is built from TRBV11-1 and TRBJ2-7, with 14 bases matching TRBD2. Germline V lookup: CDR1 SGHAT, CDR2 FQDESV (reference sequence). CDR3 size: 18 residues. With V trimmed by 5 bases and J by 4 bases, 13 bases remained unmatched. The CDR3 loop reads CASSILGLAGVPQYEQYF. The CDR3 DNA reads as TGTGCCAGCAGCATATTGGGACTAGCGGGAGTTCCCCAATACGAGCAGTACTTC.

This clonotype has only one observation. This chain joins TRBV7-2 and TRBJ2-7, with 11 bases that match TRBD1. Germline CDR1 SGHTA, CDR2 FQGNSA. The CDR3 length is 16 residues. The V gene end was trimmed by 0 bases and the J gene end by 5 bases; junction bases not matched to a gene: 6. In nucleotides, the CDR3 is TGTGCCAGCAGCTTAGCCCGCTGGACAGGGGGCAACGAGCAGTACTTC. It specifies CASSLARWTGGNEQYF.

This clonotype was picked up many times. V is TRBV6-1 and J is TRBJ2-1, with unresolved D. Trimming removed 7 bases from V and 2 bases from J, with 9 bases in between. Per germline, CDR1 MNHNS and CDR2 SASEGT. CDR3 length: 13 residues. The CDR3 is CASTPAPYNEQFF. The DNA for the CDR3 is TGTGCCAGCACCCCGGCGCCCTACAATGAGCAGTTCTTC.

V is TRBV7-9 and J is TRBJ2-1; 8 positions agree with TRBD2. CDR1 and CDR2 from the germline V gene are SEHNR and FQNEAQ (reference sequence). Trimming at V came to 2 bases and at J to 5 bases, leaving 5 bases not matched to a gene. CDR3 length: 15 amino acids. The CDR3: CASSLFGTRNNEQFF. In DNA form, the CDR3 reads TGTGCCAGCAGCTTATTTGGGACTAGGAACAATGAGCAGTTCTTC.

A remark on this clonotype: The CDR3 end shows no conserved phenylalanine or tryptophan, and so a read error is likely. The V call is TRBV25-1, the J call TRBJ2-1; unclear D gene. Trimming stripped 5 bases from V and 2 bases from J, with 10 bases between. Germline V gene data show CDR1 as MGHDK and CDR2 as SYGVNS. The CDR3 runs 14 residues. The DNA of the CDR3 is TGTGCCAGCAGTCTGCTTGGCACCTACAATGAGCAGTTCTTA. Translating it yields CASSLLGTYNEQFL.